The T cell receptor (beta chain) described here comes from a study of blood T cells in healthy people across ages. In this sample, this clonotype turned up many times. Its antigen is not identified. V gave up 7 bases and J gave up 2 bases, with 15 bases separating them. Per the germline V gene, CDR1 is SQVTM and CDR2 is ANQGSEA. This CDR3 region has 14 residues. The authors ran a second PCR of about 6 to 11 cycles using a sample-barcoded 5' primer and a J-beta primer mix. MiXCR, applied by TCRdb to the 5' RACE reads, yields one record per CDR3 protein. The data show about 1.6 million distinct CDR3 sequences, 30% to 40% seen once. Study-level points and caveats: In these data, TCR beta diversity tracked strongly with naive T cell percentage.

Sequenced material: blood. This chain uses TRBV29-1 with TRBJ2-1; weak D call: TRBD1 (6 bases). The receptor's source is a woman aged 30 to 39 in good health. The CDR3 DNA sequence: TGCAGCGCCAAATCAGGGGAAACCTACAATGAGCAGTTCTTC. It translates to CSAKSGETYNEQFF.